The 19 T cell receptor beta chains given below trace back to one sample, sequenced in a study of shared clonotypes between healthy human individuals. This table comes from immunoSEQ multiplex PCR, and its TCRdb copy is limited to in-frame clones, with some not included. This table has a few million clones, more than 80% appearing once. Sequencing input: naive CD4+ T cells sorted from blood. Specified subset: CD45RA+ positively selected. The receptors stem from a man between 18 and 29 years old in good health.

The chain uses TRBV25-1 and TRBJ2-2, with 13 bases fitting TRBD2. The CDR3 consists of 16 residues. With 4 bases clipped from V and 2 bases from J, the junction kept 1 base outside the gene matches. CDR1 MGHDK and CDR2 SYGVNS come from the germline V gene. CDR3 in DNA: TGTGCCAGCAGTGGGGGACTAGCGGGAAACACCGGGGAGCTGTTTTTT. Translating gives CASSGGLAGNTGELFF.

V usage is TRBV28 and J usage is TRBJ1-1; the D is unclear. The germline gives CDR1 MDHEN, CDR2 SYDVKM. The CDR3 totals 15 residues. V lost 4 bases and J lost 1, with 13 bases in between. The CDR3 sequence: CASSSPLPANTEAFF. Written as DNA, the CDR3 is TGTGCCAGCAGTTCACCTTTACCGGCGAACACTGAAGCTTTCTTT. Looking up the rest from reference TRBV28 and TRBJ1-1 gives the full variable domain: DVKVTQSSRYLVKRTGEKVFLECVQDMDHENMFWYRQDPGLGLRLIYFSYDVKMKEKGDIPEGYSVSREKKERFSLILESASTNQTSMYLCASSSPLPANTEAFFGQGTRLTVV.

The chain joins TRBV6-5 to TRBJ1-6; D uncertain. The CDR3 totals 15 residues. V was shortened by 7 bases and J by 0 bases, with 10 bases between the two germline ends. CDR1 and CDR2 (germline): MNHEY, SVGAGI. DNA for the CDR3: TGTGCCAGCAAAGCACAGAGCTCCTATAATTCACCCCTCCACTTT. It codes for CASKAQSSYNSPLHF.

The chain links TRBV7-2 to TRBJ1-6, with TRBD1 matching 9 bases. This CDR3 is 14 amino acids long. Unmatched junction bases numbered 11, after V lost 4 bases and J lost 16 bases. Germline assignment: CDR1 SGHTA and CDR2 FQGNSA. This CDR3 is CASSSTGQGTGLHF. CDR3 coding DNA: TGTGCCAGCAGCTCGACAGGACAGGGGACAGGGCTCCACTTT.

V is TRBV14 and J is TRBJ1-2, with 8 bases fitting TRBD1. The CDR3 runs to 14 residues. The germline CDR1 and CDR2 sequences are SGHDN and FVKESK. V dropped 4 bases and J dropped 5; count of bases not matched to a gene: 6. As DNA, the CDR3 is TGTGCCAGCAGCCCTAGACAGGGGACGTATGGCTACACCTTC. Translating it yields CASSPRQGTYGYTF.

This chain joins TRBV7-9 and TRBJ2-5, with TRBD2 matching 12 bases. The CDR3 runs to 16 residues. The J segment lost 1 base and the V segment lost 4 bases, leaving 4 bases of the junction unmatched. Germline V lookup: CDR1 SEHNR, CDR2 FQNEAQ (reference sequence). The CDR3 DNA reads TGTGCCAGCAGCTCCGGACTAGCGGGGATCCAAGAGACCCAGTACTTC. Translation: CASSSGLAGIQETQYF.

This CDR3 is CASSYQGAAGGLLYGYTF. The CDR3 DNA reads as TGTGCCAGCAGCTATCAGGGGGCGGCAGGAGGTTTATTATATGGCTACACCTTC. The chain carries TRBV2 and TRBJ1-2; 8 bases fit TRBD1. CDR3 length: 18 residues. After removal of 6 bases from V and 5 bases from J, the junction contained 20 bases not matched to a gene. Germline assignment: CDR1 SNHLY and CDR2 FYNNEI.

The V gene is TRBV30, the J gene TRBJ1-5; no definite D call. The CDR3 has 13 amino acids. The V gene's germline CDR1 is GTSNPN and CDR2 SVGIG (reference sequence). V gave up 0 bases and J gave up 4 bases, with 7 bases separating them. CDR3 loop: CAWSVGPNQPQHF. CDR3 nucleotides: TGTGCCTGGAGTGTGGGCCCGAATCAGCCCCAGCATTTT.

The rearrangement uses TRBV30 and TRBJ1-2; TRBD1 might be the D (6 bases). This CDR3 comprises 11 residues. Germline V gene data show CDR1 as GTSNPN and CDR2 as SVGIG (reference sequence). Trimming took off 1 base at V and 12 bases at J, with 12 bases between the two ends. The CDR3 DNA reads as TGTGCCTGGAGTGACCGCGACAGGAACACCTTC. Protein: CAWSDRDRNTF.

The chain uses TRBV9 and TRBJ1-1; 7 nucleotides align to TRBD1. The germline gives CDR1 SGDLS, CDR2 YYNGEE. The CDR3 runs 14 residues. V lost 8 bases to trimming and J lost 0 bases; unmatched junction nucleotides: 7. The CDR3 nucleotides read TGTGCCAGAGGGCGAGGGGGCGTGAACACTGAAGCTTTCTTT. Translation: CARGRGGVNTEAFF.

This rearrangement joins TRBV4-2 to TRBJ1-4; 9 bases fit TRBD1. The CDR3 length is 20 residues. Looked up from germline, CDR1 is LGHNA and CDR2 is YNFKEQ. Trimming cost V 0 bases and J 7 bases; bases outside gene matches: 18. This CDR3 reads CASSQDYSGQGSGFGEKLFF. CDR3 coding DNA: TGTGCCAGCAGCCAAGATTACTCGGGACAGGGATCGGGATTCGGTGAAAAACTGTTTTTT.

This chain joins TRBV28 and TRBJ2-7; TRBD1 matches at 10 bases. J gave up 3 bases and V 4 bases, and 6 bases lay outside the gene matches. Per the germline V gene, CDR1 is MDHEN and CDR2 is SYDVKM. This CDR3 is 15 amino acids long. CDR3: CASSSPGTGVYEQYF. The CDR3 DNA reads TGTGCCAGCAGTTCACCCGGGACAGGGGTCTACGAGCAGTACTTC.

The chain recombines TRBV30 with TRBJ1-2; no clear D gene. The CDR3 sequence is 11 residues long. Between the trimmed V and J ends, which lost 4 bases and 6 bases, there was a span of 9 bases. Germline values: CDR1 GTSNPN, CDR2 SVGIG (reference sequence). The CDR3 nucleotides read TGTGCCTGGATGGGAAATAATGGCTACACCTTC. Protein sequence: CAWMGNNGYTF.

J is TRBJ2-1 and V is TRBV6-5; tentatively, D is TRBD1 (6 bases). CDR1 is MNHEY and CDR2 is SVGAGI in the germline V gene. The CDR3 runs to 11 residues. Trimming left V 5 bases short and J 8 bases short, with 7 bases between. CDR3 nucleotides: TGTGCCAGCAGTACAGGGCATGAGCAGTTCTTC. As protein: CASSTGHEQFF.

V and J are TRBV19 and TRBJ1-1; no reliable D call. CDR3 length: 15 residues. Germline loops: CDR1 LNHDA, CDR2 SQIVND (reference sequence). V lost 5 bases, J lost 0 bases, and 13 bases lay in between. CDR3 amino acids: CASSAAGRMNTEAFF. For the CDR3, the DNA is TGTGCCAGTAGTGCGGCAGGTAGAATGAACACTGAAGCTTTCTTT.

The rearrangement links TRBV19 to TRBJ2-4; D might be TRBD1 or TRBD2, each matching 6 bases. The CDR3 has 15 amino acids. Looked up from germline, CDR1 is LNHDA and CDR2 is SQIVND (reference sequence). Trimming pared 9 bases from V and 6 bases from J, leaving 21 bases between. CDR3 sequence: CASAPVGGSGNIQYF. The CDR3 DNA reads as TGTGCCAGCGCCCCAGTAGGGGGGTCCGGAAACATTCAGTACTTC. Using reference TRBV19 and TRBJ2-4 for the parts outside the CDR3, the full variable domain is DGGITQSPKYLFRKEGQNVTLSCEQNLNHDAMYWYRQDPGQGLRLIYYSQIVNDFQKGDIAEGYSVSREKKESFPLTVTSAQKNPTAFYLCASAPVGGSGNIQYFGAGTRLSVL.

As concerns this clone: This specimen includes other DNA sequences encoding the same CDR3. CDR3 residues: CASSSSDRGDYGYTF. CDR3 DNA: TGTGCCAGCAGCTCTTCCGACAGGGGGGACTATGGCTACACCTTC. J is TRBJ1-2 and V is TRBV11-2; 9 bases are a match to TRBD1. Germline loops: CDR1 SGHAT, CDR2 FQNNGV. The CDR3 runs 15 residues. V gave up 4 bases and J gave up 3 bases; unmatched junction bases: 6.

The chain links TRBV7-9 to TRBJ2-3, with 9 bases identical to TRBD2. Trimming cost V 7 bases and J 5 bases; bases outside gene matches: 22. The CDR3 extends over 19 amino acids. Germline lookup yields CDR1 SEHNR and CDR2 FQNEAQ (reference sequence). This CDR3 reads CASNSFGERLAVRIDTQYF. CDR3 nucleotide sequence: TGTGCCAGCAACTCCTTCGGGGAAAGACTAGCGGTTCGGATAGATACGCAGTATTTT.

The chain recombines TRBV7-9 with TRBJ2-3, with TRBD2 matching over 8 bases. Per the germline V gene, CDR1 is SEHNR and CDR2 is FQNEAQ (reference sequence). V lost 5 bases, J lost 2 bases, and 12 bases stayed unmatched. This CDR3 is 17 amino acids long. The CDR3 is CASSAAVGAGVTDTQYF. Written as DNA, the CDR3 is TGTGCCAGCAGCGCAGCGGTCGGAGCGGGGGTCACAGATACGCAGTATTTT.